This T cell receptor (beta chain) was identified during a study of shared clonotypes between healthy human individuals. Selected positively for CCR7 and CD45RO-negative, naive CD8 cells excluded terminally differentiated effector memory CD45RA+ cells. The trim removed 3 bases at V and 7 bases at J, leaving 9 bases unmatched. The CDR3 extends over 15 amino acids. From germline, CDR1 is MDHEN and CDR2 SYDVKM. Repertoires were generated with immunoSEQ multiplex PCR, while TCRdb's copy carries only in-frame clones and drops some. The sample lists 550,000 to 750,000 clones, roughly 95% occurring once. General study points: Expectations were that clonotype sharing among donors would be affected by sequencing depth.

Note on this clone: Its antigen is unidentified.

The specimen was naive CD8+ T cells sorted from blood. The chain has TRBV28 and TRBJ1-3, with 7 bases identical to TRBD1. The TCR was taken from a woman under 40 in good health. The CDR3 here is CASSLAQGVWNTIYF. The CDR3 DNA reads as TGTGCCAGCAGTTTGGCCCAGGGGGTATGGAACACCATATATTTT. The whole variable domain, filled in from reference TRBV28 and TRBJ1-3, reads DVKVTQSSRYLVKRTGEKVFLECVQDMDHENMFWYRQDPGLGLRLIYFSYDVKMKEKGDIPEGYSVSREKKERFSLILESASTNQTSMYLCASSLAQGVWNTIYFGEGSWLTVV.